This T cell receptor beta chain was profiled in a study of T-cell reconstitution after alpha-beta-depleted transplantation in children. Broader study findings: Surviving recipient cells, namely T cells and thymic progenitors, were the source of high day-60 TCRbeta diversity in some patients. Newly produced T cells mostly accounted for T-cell counts and diversity one year post-transplant.

Points on this clonotype: Its antigen is undetermined.

During its preparation, the TCRbeta library received unique molecular identifiers. TCRdb called the PCR reads again in MiXCR, with one record for every CDR3 protein. Of around 440,000 distinct CDR3 sequences listed, 15% to 20% are singletons. From germline, CDR1 is MGHRA and CDR2 YSYEKL. The junction had 10 bases not matched to a gene; V was cut back by 2 bases and J by 2 bases. This CDR3 has 18 amino acids. Sequenced here: PBMCs, mostly from graft donor cells, sampled 360 days after TCRalphabeta/CD19-depleted stem cell transplant. The receptor comes from a boy younger than two who had a stem cell transplant for Wiskott-Aldrich syndrome, so the T cells may come from the graft donor. The V gene is TRBV4-1, the J gene TRBJ2-2; 8 positions agree with TRBD2. CDR3: CASSQTPPSGSNTGELFF. The CDR3 DNA is TGCGCCAGCAGCCAAACCCCACCTAGCGGGTCTAACACCGGGGAGCTGTTTTTT.